These T cell receptor beta chains were read from a single sample in a study of T cell repertoires in cytomegalovirus infection. One entry per CDR3 protein, called by TCRdb with MiXCR from the reads. The sample holds over 250,000 distinct CDR3 sequences, under 25% seen once. What these receptors recognize is not known. Material: cultured PBMCs, obtained from culture after CMV antigen stimulation. The receptor source for this set is a human donor in good health (CMV status not recorded). Some clones in this sample may be carry-over from other donors' samples. The CDR3 runs from the conserved cysteine through the conserved F or W. D genes are given only for firm matches. The size of a clone is reported for some rows only, either as once, few or many, or as a class for expanded clones.

V: TRBV20-1; size: few; D: TRBD1; J: TRBJ2-2; DNA: TGCAGTGCTAGAAGCGGGACAGGGACCACCGGGGAGCTGTTTTTT; CDR3: CSARSGTGTTGELFF
V: TRBV7-9; size: few; D: NA; J: TRBJ2-5; DNA: TGTGCCAGCAGCTTAGATTGGTCCCCGAGGGAGACCCAGTACTTC; CDR3: CASSLDWSPRETQYF
V: TRBV7-9; size: NA; D: TRBD2; J: TRBJ2-7; DNA: TGTGCCAGCTCCGGGACTAGCGGGAGGTACGAGCAGTACTTC; CDR3: CASSGTSGRYEQYF
V: TRBV24-1; size: once; D: TRBD2; J: TRBJ2-2; DNA: TGTGCCACCAGTAGAGCTAGCGGGGCGCACACCGGGGAGCTGTTTTTT; CDR3: CATSRASGAHTGELFF
V: TRBV12-3/TRBV12-4; size: NA; D: NA; J: TRBJ2-5; DNA: TGTGCCAGCACCTCGTGGGCCCTCCAAGAGACCCAGTACTTC; CDR3: CASTSWALQETQYF
V: TRBV7-2; size: many; D: TRBD1; J: TRBJ1-2; DNA: TGTGCCAGCAGCTTCCTACGGGGGACAGGGAACGGCTACACCTTC; CDR3: CASSFLRGTGNGYTF
V: TRBV11-2; size: few; D: NA; J: TRBJ1-1; DNA: TGTGCCAGCAGCTTATCCCGAGGGTCCAACACTGAAGCTTTCTTT; CDR3: CASSLSRGSNTEAFF
V: TRBV4-1; size: NA; D: NA; J: TRBJ1-4; DNA: TGCGCCAGCAGCCAAGTGAAACCCTATCGAGCTAATGGAAAACTGTTTTTT; CDR3: CASSQVKPYRANGKLFF
V: TRBV20-1; size: few; D: TRBD2; J: TRBJ2-3; DNA: TGCAGTGCTAACACTAGCGGACCCACAGATACGCAGTATTTT; CDR3: CSANTSGPTDTQYF
V: TRBV2; size: few; D: TRBD2; J: TRBJ2-3; DNA: TGTGCCAGCGGGAGGACTAGCGGCACAGATACGCAGTATTTT; CDR3: CASGRTSGTDTQYF
V: TRBV12-3/TRBV12-4; size: many; D: NA; J: TRBJ1-3; DNA: TGTGCCAGCAGTCACCCCGTGACTGGAAACACCATATATTTT; CDR3: CASSHPVTGNTIYF
V: TRBV19; size: few; D: NA; J: TRBJ2-1; DNA: TGTGCCAGTAGATCGTTCTGGCTAAACAATGAGCAGTTCTTC; CDR3: CASRSFWLNNEQFF
V: TRBV2; size: few; D: NA; J: TRBJ1-4; DNA: TGTGCCAGCAGCGAGACTCCGACCCTGATTTTT; CDR3: CASSETPTLIF
V: TRBV7-2; size: many; D: TRBD2; J: TRBJ2-7; DNA: TGTGCCAGCAGCTTAATCGGGAGGATCAACGAGCAGTACTTC; CDR3: CASSLIGRINEQYF
V: TRBV20-1; size: few; D: NA; J: TRBJ2-5; DNA: TGCAGTGTTAAACCGGGCCTTATTCAAGAGACCCAGTACTTC; CDR3: CSVKPGLIQETQYF
V: TRBV12-3/TRBV12-4; size: few; D: NA; J: TRBJ2-1; DNA: TGTGCCAGCACCCCCGGGGTTGTACAACGTAATGAGCAGTTCTTC; CDR3: CASTPGVVQRNEQFF
V: TRBV6-1; size: few; D: NA; J: TRBJ2-1; DNA: TGTGCCAGCGGCCTCATAGCGGTTACACGCAATGAGCAGTTCTTC; CDR3: CASGLIAVTRNEQFF
V: TRBV5-1; size: once; D: TRBD2; J: TRBJ2-1; DNA: TGCGCCAGCAGCTTGGGGGGACTAGCAAGCAATGAGCAGTTCTTC; CDR3: CASSLGGLASNEQFF
V: TRBV2; size: NA; D: NA; J: TRBJ2-7; DNA: TGTGCCAGCAGTGGGGAAAGGGCTCCCTACGAGCAGTACTTC; CDR3: CASSGERAPYEQYF
V: TRBV20-1; size: NA; D: TRBD2; J: TRBJ2-3; DNA: TGCAGTGCCGGAGCTAGCGGTCGCACAGATACGCAGTATTTT; CDR3: CSAGASGRTDTQYF
V: TRBV2; size: many; D: NA; J: TRBJ1-6; DNA: TGTGCCAGCAGTGTGTCAAGTCCAGGGGCCGGTTCACCCCTCCACTTT; CDR3: CASSVSSPGAGSPLHF
V: TRBV19; size: NA; D: TRBD2; J: TRBJ2-6; DNA: TGTGCCAGTACTTCTAGCGGGAGAAAGGGTGGGGCCAACGTCCTGACTTTC; CDR3: CASTSSGRKGGANVLTF
V: TRBV7-2; size: many; D: NA; J: TRBJ1-6; DNA: TGTGCCAGCAGCTTATACAGCTCATCACCCCTCCACTTT; CDR3: CASSLYSSSPLHF
V: TRBV19; size: NA; D: TRBD2; J: TRBJ2-1; DNA: TGTGCCAGTAGTGGTTCGAGCGGGATATCCTACAATGAGCAGTTCTTC; CDR3: CASSGSSGISYNEQFF
V: TRBV10-1; size: NA; D: NA; J: TRBJ1-1; DNA: TGCGCCAGCAGTGAGTCGATTGGGCACCACACTGAAGCTTTCTTT; CDR3: CASSESIGHHTEAFF
V: TRBV18; size: NA; D: TRBD2; J: TRBJ2-7; DNA: TGTGCCAGCTCACCAGTGGCGGGAGCGATCTACGAGCAGTACTTC; CDR3: CASSPVAGAIYEQYF
V: TRBV20-1; size: NA; D: NA; J: TRBJ2-3; DNA: TGCAGTGCTAGAGATTATCCCAGCACAGATACGCAGTATTTT; CDR3: CSARDYPSTDTQYF
V: TRBV5-1; size: NA; D: NA; J: TRBJ2-3; DNA: TGCGCCAGCAGCTTGCGGGGACTCCCCACAGATACGCAGTATTTT; CDR3: CASSLRGLPTDTQYF
V: TRBV19; size: few; D: TRBD1; J: TRBJ1-5; DNA: TGTGCCAGTAGTATTGGGACAGGGGGCCAGCCCCAGCATTTT; CDR3: CASSIGTGGQPQHF
V: TRBV12-5; size: many; D: TRBD1; J: TRBJ1-1; DNA: TGTGCTAGTGGTTTGGGACAGGGGATCGGAAACACTGAAGCTTTCTTT; CDR3: CASGLGQGIGNTEAFF
V: TRBV20-1; size: NA; D: NA; J: TRBJ2-1; DNA: TGCAGTGCTAGCGGAGACTACAATGAGCAGTTCTTC; CDR3: CSASGDYNEQFF
V: TRBV2; size: few; D: NA; J: TRBJ2-4; DNA: TGTGCCAGCACTCAAACAGGGGCCAAAAACATTCAGTACTTC; CDR3: CASTQTGAKNIQYF
V: TRBV24-1; size: NA; D: TRBD1; J: TRBJ1-2; DNA: TGTGCCACCAGTGATCACGGGACAGCGGATCCCTATGGCTACACCTTC; CDR3: CATSDHGTADPYGYTF
V: TRBV10-3; size: NA; D: NA; J: TRBJ2-2; DNA: TGTGCCATCAGAGATAGCGGAGCCAAGAACACCGGGGAGCTGTTTTTT; CDR3: CAIRDSGAKNTGELFF
V: TRBV2; size: NA; D: NA; J: TRBJ2-2; DNA: TGTGCCAGCAGTGAGTCGCCAGGGATCGGGGAGCTGTTTTTT; CDR3: CASSESPGIGELFF
V: TRBV6-8; size: NA; D: TRBD2; J: TRBJ2-3; DNA: TGTGCCAGCAGTTTGCGGGGAGCGGGGATAAATACGCAGTATTTT; CDR3: CASSLRGAGINTQYF
V: TRBV19; size: NA; D: NA; J: TRBJ1-1; DNA: TGTGCCAGTAGTAAGGGGGACGTGGCTGAAGCTTTCTTT; CDR3: CASSKGDVAEAFF
V: TRBV4-1; size: NA; D: NA; J: TRBJ2-7; DNA: TGCGCCAGCAGTCAAAGCGTAAAGGGGAGCTCCTACGAGCAGTACTTC; CDR3: CASSQSVKGSSYEQYF
V: TRBV6-5; size: many; D: TRBD1; J: TRBJ1-6; DNA: TGTGCCAGCAGACCACAGGGGTCGACCCTCCACTTT; CDR3: CASRPQGSTLHF